The clone carrying this T cell receptor (beta chain) was counted only a few times. Assignments of participants to cohorts depended upon their own reported clinical history. Germline loops: CDR1 SEHNR, CDR2 FQNEAQ (reference sequence). V dropped 1 base and J dropped 1 base, with 17 bases sitting between them. The CDR3 loop spans 18 amino acids. The sample is drawn from a study of blood T cell repertoires in COVID-19. The repertoire was sequenced with immunoSEQ multiplex PCR; TCRdb's copy has only in-frame clones and lacks some. The profile shows 150,000 to 200,000 clones, 80% of them singletons. The sequencing input was PBMCs or T cells enriched from blood (not recorded which). The chain links TRBV7-9 to TRBJ2-4; tentative D call: TRBD2 (6 bases). The receptor comes from a man in his forties who had recovered from COVID-19. The chain's CDR3 is CASSLGGARGVAKNIQYF. DNA for the CDR3: TGTGCCAGCAGCTTAGGAGGTGCTCGCGGGGTGGCCAAAAACATTCAGTACTTC.